Following are 19 T cell receptor beta chains from one sample sequenced in a study of T cells in Graves' hyperthyroidism and ophthalmopathy. Researchers took RNA transcripts and amplified the TCR beta CDR3 regions from them. The TCR CDR3 was amplified in a first-round RT-PCR using the HTBI primer set. TCRdb re-called the multiplex PCR reads with MiXCR, one entry per CDR3 protein. The repertoire has about 740,000 distinct CDR3 sequences, approximately 15% of them found once; the top ten carry about 9.4%. Sequencing used blood. Receptor source: a woman aged 18-29 years with Graves' hyperthyroidism.

This clonotype was picked up many times. V gene TRBV10-3 combines with J gene TRBJ2-7; D is unclear. The germline V and J ends were trimmed by 0 bases and 2 bases, with 20 bases remaining between them. The germline CDR1 and CDR2 sequences are ENHRY and SYGVKD. The CDR3 consists of 18 residues. CDR3 in DNA: TGTGCCATCAGTGAGTCCCGACTGGCAGAAAGACGGACCTACGAGCAGTACTTC. Its protein product is CAISESRLAERRTYEQYF.

In this sample, this clonotype turned up many times. V usage is TRBV2 and J usage is TRBJ1-1; a weak D match, TRBD1 (5 bases). This CDR3 comprises 17 residues. V lost 3 bases and J lost 1, with 18 bases in between. Germline V gene data show CDR1 as SNHLY and CDR2 as FYNNEI. Written as DNA, the CDR3 is TGTGCCAGCAGTGACGCCGGGACCTCCTTATCGAACACTGAAGCTTTCTTT. It translates to CASSDAGTSLSNTEAFF.

This rearrangement joins TRBV30 to TRBJ2-4; 8 bases are a match to TRBD1. In germline, CDR1 is GTSNPN, CDR2 SVGIG (reference sequence). After removal of 3 bases from V and 7 bases from J, the junction contained 8 bases not matched to a gene. The CDR3 runs to 14 residues. CDR3 residues: CAWRVSGGGNIQYF. For the CDR3, the DNA is TGTGCCTGGAGAGTGTCAGGGGGCGGGAACATTCAGTACTTC.

This clonotype was counted at least ten times. This chain joins TRBV12-3 or TRBV12-4 and TRBJ1-2; maybe TRBD1 (6 bases). The CDR3 is 13 amino acids. V gave up 8 bases and J gave up 5 bases, with 15 bases separating them. CDR3 nucleotides: TGTGCCAGCCGCGGAACAGGGTTTTATGGCTACACCTTC. It translates to CASRGTGFYGYTF.

This clonotype was seen more than once but under ten times. The chain carries TRBV10-3 and TRBJ2-7; 7 bases match TRBD2. Germline CDR1 is ENHRY and CDR2 is SYGVKD. The CDR3 contains 15 residues. J gave up 0 bases and V 8 bases, and 10 bases lay outside the gene matches. CDR3 DNA sequence: TGTGCCATCCGTCCTCAAACTAGCGACTCCTACGAGCAGTACTTC. This encodes CAIRPQTSDSYEQYF.

This clonotype came up a few times. The CDR3 DNA reads TGCGCCAGCAGCCCAGACCCACTTTCAGTATATAGCAATCAGCCCCAGCATTTT. This gives the protein CASSPDPLSVYSNQPQHF. The gene calls are TRBV4-1 and TRBJ1-5; unclear D gene. The CDR3 is made up of 18 amino acids. Trimming took 4 bases from V and 0 from J, leaving 19 bases between them. In germline, CDR1 is MGHRA, CDR2 YSYEKL.

Ten or more counts support this clonotype. The chain combines TRBV30 with TRBJ1-2, with D unclear. Germline V gives CDR1 GTSNPN, CDR2 SVGIG (reference sequence). V was clipped by 1 base and J by 5 bases, with 8 bases between them. CDR3 length: 12 residues. The CDR3, as DNA: TGTGCCTGGAGTGGACAAGGATATGGCTACACCTTC. Translation: CAWSGQGYGYTF. Supplemented by reference TRBV30 and TRBJ1-2, the full variable domain reads SQTIHQWPATLVQPVGSPLSLECTVEGTSNPNLYWYRQAAGRGLQLLFYSVGIGQISSEVPQNLSASRPQDRQFILSSKKLLLSDSGFYLCAWSGQGYGYTFGSGTRLTVV.

This CDR3 reads CASSRANPATNEKLFF. DNA for the CDR3: TGTGCCAGCTCCCGGGCAAACCCGGCAACTAATGAAAAACTGTTTTTT. The rearrangement joins TRBV18 to TRBJ1-4; D is uncertain. The CDR3 extends over 16 amino acids. From germline, CDR1 is KGHSH and CDR2 LQKENI. V lost 6 bases to trimming and J lost 0 bases, with 14 bases between them.

Many counts were recorded for this clonotype. This chain uses TRBV30 with TRBJ2-1; D is unclear. CDR1 and CDR2 from the germline V gene are GTSNPN and SVGIG (reference sequence). The CDR3 extends over 11 amino acids. V lost 0 bases to trimming and J lost 9 bases, with 6 bases between them. The CDR3 region is CAWSVGSEQFF. The CDR3 region has the DNA TGTGCCTGGAGTGTCGGAAGTGAGCAGTTCTTC.

The table lists this clonotype with a few counts. This chain joins TRBV20-1 and TRBJ1-2, with D maybe TRBD1 (5 bases). Germline CDR1 DFQATT, CDR2 SNEGSKA (reference sequence). The V end was cut by 6 bases, the J end by 5 bases, with 16 bases between. CDR3 size: 13 residues. The CDR3 region is CSAPAAGAYGYTF. In nucleotides, the CDR3 is TGCAGTGCCCCGGCGGCTGGGGCATATGGCTACACCTTC.

Ten or more counts support this clonotype. The rearrangement links TRBV3-1 to TRBJ1-4; D is uncertain. The CDR3 runs 13 residues. V dropped 3 bases and J dropped 1 base, with 3 bases sitting between them. From germline, CDR1 is LGHDT and CDR2 YNNKEL (reference sequence). The CDR3 nucleotides are TGTGCCAGCAGCCACCGAACTAATGAAAAACTGTTTTTT. It yields the protein CASSHRTNEKLFF.

This clonotype was observed a handful of times. The CDR3 nucleotides are TGTGCCAGCAGCCCAAGATCAACCGGGACAGGGGCGTACTATGGCTACACCTTC. It encodes CASSPRSTGTGAYYGYTF. The chain employs TRBV7-9 and TRBJ1-2, with 10 bases fitting TRBD1. The CDR3 extends over 18 amino acids. The germline V gene has CDR1 SEHNR and CDR2 FQNEAQ (reference sequence). Trimming at V came to 5 bases and at J to 3 bases, leaving 15 bases not matched to a gene.

The chain combines TRBV28 with TRBJ2-5; no definite D call. The germline V gene has CDR1 MDHEN and CDR2 SYDVKM. The length of the CDR3 is 12 residues. Trimming took 5 bases from V and 12 from J, leaving 16 bases between them. The CDR3 DNA is TGTGCCAGCAGTCCCCAGCCTGTTGGGGAGTACTTC. Protein product: CASSPQPVGEYF.

This clonotype was found once. CDR3: CSVSLAGAYEQYF. CDR3 DNA: TGCAGCGTCTCGCTAGCGGGGGCCTACGAGCAGTACTTC. The rearrangement uses TRBV29-1 and TRBJ2-7; 10 bases are a match to TRBD2. The CDR3 has 13 amino acids. J gave up 2 bases and V 6 bases, and 4 bases lay outside the gene matches. Germline V gene data show CDR1 as SQVTM and CDR2 as ANQGSEA.

This clonotype came up many times. The rearrangement joins TRBV9 to TRBJ1-5, with 7 bases aligning to TRBD1. V was clipped by 3 bases and J by 4 bases; unmatched bases: 7. The CDR3 consists of 15 residues. CDR1 is SGDLS and CDR2 is YYNGEE in the germline V gene. The CDR3 protein is CASSASTGWNQPQHF. Here the CDR3 DNA reads TGTGCCAGCAGCGCCTCGACAGGGTGGAATCAGCCCCAGCATTTT.

This clonotype was seen ten or more times. This sequence joins TRBV14 and TRBJ2-1, with 9 bases identical to TRBD2. The V gene end was trimmed by 4 bases and the J gene end by 3 bases; junction bases not matched to a gene: 1. Looked up from germline, CDR1 is SGHDN and CDR2 is FVKESK. CDR3 length: 14 residues. CDR3 sequence reads: CASSPTSGYNEQFF. The CDR3 bases are TGTGCCAGCAGCCCGACTAGCGGCTACAATGAGCAGTTCTTC.

In its sample, this clonotype was seen many times. J is TRBJ2-1 and V is TRBV24-1; D gene uncertain. This CDR3 has 15 residues. Trimming cost V 0 bases and J 8 bases, with 13 bases left between them. Germline CDR1 and CDR2: KGHDR and SFDVKD. The DNA of the CDR3 is TGTGCCACCAGTGATTTGCAAGGTGGGAACTATGAGCAGTTCTTC. This gives the protein CATSDLQGGNYEQFF.

V and J are TRBV19 and TRBJ1-1, with TRBD1 matching 7 bases. Trimming took 9 bases from V and 1 from J; bases not matched to a gene: 8. CDR1 and CDR2 (germline): LNHDA, SQIVND (reference sequence). There are 14 residues in the CDR3. CDR3 nucleotides: TGTGCCAGACATTCCGGACAGGCGAACACTGAAGCTTTCTTT. Its protein is CARHSGQANTEAFF.

This sequence joins TRBV14 and TRBJ2-7, with TRBD2 identical over 7 bases. J lost 0 bases, V lost 0 bases, and 2 bases had no gene match. The CDR3 length is 15 residues. Per germline, CDR1 SGHDN and CDR2 FVKESK. CDR3 in amino acids: CASSQELANSYEQYF. The CDR3 DNA sequence: TGTGCCAGCAGCCAAGAACTAGCGAACTCCTACGAGCAGTACTTC.